This TCR beta chain was observed in a study of CXCR3-negative and CXCR3-positive naive CD8 T cells. General study results and limits: TRB CDR3 hydrophobicity was greater in CXCR3-positive naive cells than in CXCR3-negative naive cells.

For this clonotype: The antigen remains unidentified.

The CDR3 contains 12 residues. Germline-derived CDR1 and CDR2 are MGHRA and YSYEKL. The study made its TRB cDNA libraries by 5' RACE, adding UMI labels. From the 5' RACE reads, TCRdb lists one entry per CDR3 protein and no DNA. The sample features about 110,000 distinct CDR3 sequences, with roughly 0.38% in its top ten. This chain links TRBV4-1 with TRBJ1-1. This receptor was taken from a human donor in good health. Some clones in this sample may be carry-over from other donors' samples. Sequencing was done on a sample of naive CXCR3+ CD8+ T cells from blood. As to subset: CD45RO-CCR7+CD27+CD95- naive CD8+ T cells expressing CXCR3 (TNR3+). The chain's CDR3 is CASSQDGALAFF.